The 10 T cell receptor gamma chains below were found in one sample sequenced in a study of γδ T cells in repeated Plasmodium falciparum infection. Gammadelta T cells were flow-sorted from PBMC into Vgamma9/Vdelta2+ and Vdelta2-negative populations for bulk analysis. TCRdb re-called the multiplex PCR reads via CATT. The sample contains 25,000 to 35,000 gamma-chain clones, more than 1.4% of which appear only once. Sample: gamma-delta T cells from blood. All receptors come from a pool of human donors (malaria-infected and uninfected, not separated).

This clone was detected many times. The mismatch at residue 8 between this DNA's translation and the TCRdb protein of a much larger clone likely reflects a read error; the protein shown is translated from the DNA. This chain's CDR3 is CALWEAYCYYKKLF. CDR3 DNA sequence: TGTGCCTTGTGGGAGGCATACTGTTATTATAAGAAACTCTTT. This chain joins TRGV9 and TRGJ1 or TRGJ2. Germline V lookup: CDR1 GITISATS, CDR2 ISYDGTV (reference sequence). The CDR3 length is 14 residues. V lost 2 bases and J lost 3; bases outside the gene matches: 7.

This clone occurred many times. The chain recombines TRGV4 with TRGJP1. TCRdb is silent on the J gene; assignment here came from matching the DNA to germline. After removal of 0 bases from V and 7 bases from J, the junction contained 5 bases not matched to a gene. Per the germline V gene, CDR1 is EGSTGY and CDR2 is YDSYTSSV. This CDR3 is 14 amino acids long. The DNA of the CDR3 is TGTGCCACCTGGGATGGGCCATGTGGTTGGTTCAAGATATTT. Translating gives CATWDGPCGWFKIF.

This clone has at least ten counts. The chain is built from TRGV3 and TRGJ1 or TRGJ2. Germline trimming cut 0 bases from V and 6 bases from J; bases unmatched to any gene: 11. Germline CDR1 VTNTFY, CDR2 YDVSTARD (reference sequence). CDR3 length equals 15 residues. CDR3 in DNA: TGTGCCACCTGGGACAGGCAAGGTCGGTGTTATAAGAAACTCTTT. Translating gives CATWDRQGRCYKKLF.

In this sample, this clone turned up many times. Since a far larger clone is one base different, this is likely a read error. Other DNA sequences within the sample encode an identical CDR3. J is TRGJ1 or TRGJ2 and V is TRGV5. TCRdb leaves out the J gene; it was filled in here by matching the DNA to germline. This CDR3 is built from 14 residues. The germline CDR1 and CDR2 sequences are VINAFY and YDVSNSKD. The CDR3 loop is CATWDRPGSYKKLF. The CDR3 coding sequence is TGCGCCACCTGGGACAGGCCAGGTAGTTATAAGAAACTCTTT.

This clone was seen repeatedly, ten times or more. V gene TRGV3 combines with J gene TRGJP2. CDR1 is VTNTFY and CDR2 is YDVSTARD in the germline V gene (reference sequence). Trimming took 3 bases from V and 2 from J; bases not matched to a gene: 3. CDR3 size: 14 residues. CDR3 sequence (DNA): TGTGCCACCTGGGACCGGAGTAGTGATTGGATCAAGACGTTT. This gives the protein CATWDRSSDWIKTF.

With respect to this clone: The protein that TCRdb holds for this DNA derives from a much larger clone and differs from the translated DNA at residue 5, which likely indicates a read error; the protein shown here is translated from the DNA. The chain uses TRGV9 and TRGJP. Matching the DNA to germline supplied the J gene, which TCRdb does not give. Germline V gene data show CDR1 as GITISATS and CDR2 as ISYDGTV (reference sequence). CDR3 size: 17 residues. Trimming cost V 5 bases and J 7 bases; bases outside gene matches: 11. CDR3 bases: TGTGCCTTGTGGGGGCTACCAGGGGAGTTGGGCAAAAAAATCAAGGTATTT. Encoded protein: CALWGLPGELGKKIKVF.

This clone was seen many times. The protein in TCRdb stems from a much larger clone and differs at residue 8 from this DNA's translation, likely a read error; here the protein is translated from the DNA. The chain has TRGV9 and TRGJ1 or TRGJ2. TCRdb lists no J gene, so it was determined here by aligning the DNA to germline. There are 11 residues in the CDR3. The V and J ends lost 4 bases and 11 bases, in that order; junction bases with no gene match: 8. Germline V lookup: CDR1 GITISATS, CDR2 ISYDGTV (reference sequence). In DNA form, the CDR3 reads TGTGCCTTGTGGGATGCGTCTGAGAAACTCTTT. Residues: CALWDASEKLF.

This clone was observed a few times. A far bigger clonotype differs at one base, so this is likely a read error. Other DNA sequences within the sample encode an identical CDR3. The J gene is TRGJP, the V gene TRGV9. Germline matching of the DNA provided the J gene here, since TCRdb leaves it blank. This CDR3 is 18 amino acids long. Germline V lookup: CDR1 GITISATS, CDR2 ISYDGTV (reference sequence). For the CDR3, the DNA is TGTGCCCTGTGGGAGGTGCCCGCGCAAGAGTTGGGCAAAAAAATCAAGGTATTT. Encoded protein: CALWEVPAQELGKKIKVF.

At least ten counts were recorded for this clone. The protein given by TCRdb reflects a much larger clone and differs at residue 5 from this DNA's translation, likely from a read error; the protein shown is the DNA's translation. The V gene is TRGV9, the J gene TRGJ1 or TRGJ2. TCRdb lists no J gene, so it was determined here by aligning the DNA to germline. The CDR3 length is 15 residues. Per the germline V gene, CDR1 is GITISATS and CDR2 is ISYDGTV (reference sequence). The CDR3 nucleotides are TGTGCCTTGTGGGGGGTGCAACCCAATTATTATAAGAAACTCTTT. Translation gives CALWGVQPNYYKKLF.

This clone was seen more than once but under ten times. This probably arose from a read error, given a far larger clone one base away. Additional DNA sequences in this sample encode the identical CDR3. This chain uses TRGV9 with TRGJP. No J gene was available from TCRdb, and it was assigned here by a germline match of the DNA. The length of the CDR3 is 17 residues. CDR1 and CDR2 from the germline V gene are GITISATS and ISYDGTV (reference sequence). With V trimmed by 1 base and J by 11 bases, 11 bases remained unmatched. CDR3 sequence: CALWEVQLELGKKIKVF. CDR3 nucleotides: TGTGCCTTGTGGGAGGTTCAGTTGGAGCTGGGCAAAAAAATCAAGGTATTT.